The T cell receptor beta chain described here comes from a study of Ad26.COV2.S vaccination and SARS-CoV-2 variants. The wider study: Ad26.COV2.S was injected intramuscularly once or twice, 56 days apart.

There are 14 residues in the CDR3. Germline V gene lookup returns CDR1 MNHEY and CDR2 SVGEGT. V dropped 4 bases and J dropped 5; count of bases not matched to a gene: 3. Clones were read by immunoSEQ multiplex PCR, and TCRdb kept only the in-frame ones, dropping some. The sample lists 300,000 to 350,000 clones; less than 90% were seen once. Treatment here: some 20 received Ad26.COV2.S at low or high dose, single or two shots; 5 received placebo; per-sample allocation not given. Sampling happened 63 days after the first vaccine or placebo injection. This rearrangement joins TRBV6-2 or TRBV6-3 to TRBJ2-2; 8 positions agree with TRBD1. The TCR originated in a person between 18 and 60 years old who received the Ad26.COV2.S COVID-19 vaccine or a placebo. The material sequenced was peripheral blood, taken in a trial of Ad26.COV2.S vaccine versus placebo. The CDR3 sequence: CASSSGQVTGELFF. In nucleotides, the CDR3 is TGTGCCAGCAGTTCGGGACAGGTTACCGGGGAGCTGTTTTTT.